Described below is a single T cell receptor (beta chain) sequence and its context. Its target is not known. These data are taken from a study of T cells after yellow fever vaccination. Study findings and constraints: Though it reached lower strength, the secondary response hit its peak faster, day 5 versus 15. In post-booster samples, most primary-vaccination clones reappeared (about 95% CD4, 88% CD8).

Germline V lookup: CDR1 LGHNA, CDR2 YSLEER. This CDR3 comprises 16 residues. V lost 3 bases to trimming and J lost 1 base, with 15 bases between them. Template switching with 5'RACE generated the TCR cDNA and added a universal primer site and UMIs. TCRdb redid the calling of the 5' RACE reads with MiXCR, one entry per CDR3 protein. The sample lists a few hundred thousand distinct CDR3 sequences, around a sixth occurring once. The TCR comes from a man aged 18 to 30 who received the YFV17D yellow fever vaccine. This specimen consisted of PBMCs, obtained roughly 5 days after the first yellow fever vaccination. The V and J genes are TRBV4-3 and TRBJ1-1, with a tentative D call TRBD1 (6 bases). The CDR3 loop reads CASSHVFLTGNTEAFF. Here the CDR3 DNA reads TGCGCCAGCAGCCACGTATTCTTGACAGGGAACACTGAAGCTTTCTTT.